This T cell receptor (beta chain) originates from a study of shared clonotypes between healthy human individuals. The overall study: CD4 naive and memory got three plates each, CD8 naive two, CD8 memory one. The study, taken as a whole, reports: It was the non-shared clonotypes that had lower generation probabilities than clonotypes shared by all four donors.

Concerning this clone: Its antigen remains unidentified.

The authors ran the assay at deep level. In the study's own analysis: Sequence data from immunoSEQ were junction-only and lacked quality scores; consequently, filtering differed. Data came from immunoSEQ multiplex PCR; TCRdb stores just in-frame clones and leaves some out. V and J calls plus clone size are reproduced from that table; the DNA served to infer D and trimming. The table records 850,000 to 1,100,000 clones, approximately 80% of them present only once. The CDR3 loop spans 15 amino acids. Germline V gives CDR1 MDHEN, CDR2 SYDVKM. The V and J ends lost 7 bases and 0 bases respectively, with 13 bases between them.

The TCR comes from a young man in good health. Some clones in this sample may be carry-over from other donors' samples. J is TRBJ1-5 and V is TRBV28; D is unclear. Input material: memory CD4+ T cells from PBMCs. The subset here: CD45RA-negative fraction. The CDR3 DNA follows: TGTGCCAGCACCCCTCAAGGGCATAGCAATCAGCCCCAGCATTTT. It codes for CASTPQGHSNQPQHF.